Presented here are 24 T cell receptor gamma chains from one specimen sequenced in a study of γδ T cells in repeated Plasmodium falciparum infection. Vgamma9/Vdelta2+ and Vdelta2-negative gammadelta T cells were flow-sorted from PBMC for bulk sequencing. TCRdb re-processed the multiplex PCR reads using CATT. The sample includes 25,000 to 35,000 gamma-chain clones, under 1.5% of them seen just once. Sequencing was done on a sample of gamma-delta T cells from blood. The receptors come from a pool of human donors (malaria-infected and uninfected, not separated).

With respect to this clone: This DNA's translation and the protein TCRdb lists, from a much larger clone, do not match at residue 4, likely due to a read error; the protein shown is translated from the DNA. The CDR3 DNA is TGTGCCTTGAGGGAGTTCCATTATTATAAGAAACTCTTT. Its protein product is CALREFHYYKKLF. The rearrangement uses TRGV9 and TRGJ1 or TRGJ2. CDR1 and CDR2 (germline): GITISATS, ISYDGTV (reference sequence). The CDR3 is 13 residues long.

The table lists this clone with many counts. The translation of this DNA and the TCRdb protein of a much larger clone differ at residue 10, probably owing to a read error; the protein shown here is translated from the DNA. The V call is TRGV9, the J call TRGJP. TCRdb lists no J gene, so it was determined here by aligning the DNA to germline. Germline V gene lookup returns CDR1 GITISATS and CDR2 ISYDGTV (reference sequence). CDR3 size: 14 residues. The CDR3 spells CALWEAMGKRIKVF. As DNA, the CDR3 is TGTGCCTTGTGGGAGGCAATGGGCAAAAGAATCAAGGTATTT.

This clone is medium-sized within its sample. Just one base apart from a much larger clone, this may be a read error. Other DNA sequences in the same sample also yield this CDR3. The rearrangement joins TRGV9 to TRGJP. The germline CDR1 and CDR2 sequences are GITISATS and ISYDGTV (reference sequence). CDR3 size: 15 residues. After removal of 0 bases from V and 9 bases from J, the junction contained 2 bases not matched to a gene. The CDR3 sequence: CALWEVGLGKKIKVF. Here the CDR3 DNA reads TGTGCCTTGTGGGAGGTGGGGTTGGGCAAAAAAATCAAGGTATTT.

This clone was counted at least ten times. The translation of this DNA and the TCRdb protein of a much larger clone differ at residue 7, probably owing to a read error; the protein shown here is translated from the DNA. The rearrangement links TRGV9 to TRGJ1 or TRGJ2. The CDR3 extends over 13 amino acids. The germline V gene encodes CDR1 GITISATS and CDR2 ISYDGTV (reference sequence). Unmatched junction bases numbered 9, after V lost 5 bases and J lost 5 bases. Here the CDR3 DNA reads TGTGCCTTGTGGGTAACTAGTAATTATAAGAAACTCTTT. This sequence encodes CALWVTSNYKKLF.

This clone has ten or more counts. The likely explanation is a read error, given a far larger clone one base away. Other DNA sequences in the sample encode the same CDR3. The gene calls are TRGV9 and TRGJP. This CDR3 has 16 amino acids. From germline, CDR1 is GITISATS and CDR2 ISYDGTV (reference sequence). CDR3: CALWEVKELGKKIKVF. The CDR3 bases are TGTGCCTTGTGGGAGGTAAAGGAGTTGGGTAAAAAAATCAAGGTATTT.

Comment on this clone: A far bigger clonotype differs at one base, so this is likely a read error. Here the CDR3 reads CATWDNKNYYKKLF. CDR3 bases: TGCGCCACCTGGGACAACAAGAATTATTATAAGAAACTCTTT. The V call is TRGV8, the J call TRGJ1 or TRGJ2. This CDR3 has 14 amino acids. Per germline, CDR1 VENAVY and CDR2 YDSYNSRV.

Ten or more counts support this clone. The protein that TCRdb holds for this DNA derives from a much larger clone and differs from the translated DNA at residue 5, which likely indicates a read error; the protein shown here is translated from the DNA. Other DNA sequences in this specimen translate into the identical CDR3. J is TRGJ1 or TRGJ2 and V is TRGV4. No J gene is reported in TCRdb; it was inferred here by comparing the DNA with germline. Germline CDR1 reads EGSTGY; CDR2 reads YDSYTSSV. The CDR3 extends over 12 amino acids. CDR3 amino acids: CATWGGYYKKLF. The CDR3 nucleotides read TGTGCCACCTGGGGTGGGTATTATAAGAAACTCTTT.

Worth noting for this clone: A far larger clone is off by one base, so a read error is likely. Distinct nucleotide sequences in the sample also encode this CDR3. CDR3 nucleotide sequence: TGTGCCTTATGGGAGGTCCCCGATTATTATAAGAAACTCTTT. Its translation is CALWEVPDYYKKLF. The chain recombines TRGV9 with TRGJ1 or TRGJ2. Here the J gene came from matching the DNA to germline, since TCRdb omits it. The CDR3 covers 14 residues. Germline V gene data show CDR1 as GITISATS and CDR2 as ISYDGTV (reference sequence).

This clone was seen more than once but under ten times. The protein in TCRdb stems from a much larger clone and differs at residue 9 from this DNA's translation, likely a read error; here the protein is translated from the DNA. The chain uses TRGV9 and TRGJP. Here the J gene came from matching the DNA to germline, since TCRdb omits it. V dropped 0 bases and J dropped 9; count of bases not matched to a gene: 14. Germline CDR1 is GITISATS and CDR2 is ISYDGTV (reference sequence). The CDR3 runs 19 residues. The CDR3 DNA reads TGTGCCTTGTGGGAGGTGATAAGAACCGAAGGGTTGGGCAAAAAAATCAAGGTATTT. This sequence encodes CALWEVIRTEGLGKKIKVF.

At least ten counts were recorded for this clone. The TCRdb protein, from a much larger clone, departs from this DNA's translation at residue 9, likely by read error; the protein shown derives from the DNA. The chain has TRGV9 and TRGJP. There are 18 residues in the CDR3. V was pared by 0 bases and J by 5 bases, with 7 bases of the junction left unmatched. Germline CDR1 GITISATS, CDR2 ISYDGTV (reference sequence). CDR3 sequence (DNA): TGTGCCTTGTGGGAGGTGCAAGCCAAAGAGTTGGGCAAAAAAATCAAGGTATTT. It encodes CALWEVQAKELGKKIKVF.

This clone was observed at least ten times. This chain uses TRGV8 with TRGJ1 or TRGJ2. Trimming removed 2 bases from V and 8 bases from J; junction bases left unmatched: 12. The germline gives CDR1 VENAVY, CDR2 YDSYNSRV. This CDR3 is 14 amino acids long. The CDR3 DNA follows: TGTGCCACCTGGGATAATTCGAATCGGGATAAGAAACTCTTT. It encodes CATWDNSNRDKKLF.

In its sample, this clone was seen many times. A far larger clone is just one base off, so this is likely a read error. The identical CDR3 is also encoded by other nucleotide sequences in the sample. The chain employs TRGV9 and TRGJ1 or TRGJ2. The J gene was missing in TCRdb and was found by matching the end of the DNA to germline. Germline values: CDR1 GITISATS, CDR2 ISYDGTV (reference sequence). This CDR3 comprises 14 residues. Losses at the gene ends were 0 bases for V and 4 bases for J; bases not matched to a gene: 6. CDR3 bases: TGTGCCTTGTGGGAGGTGGGGAACTATTATAAGAAACTCTTT. It encodes CALWEVGNYYKKLF.

Note on this clone: The protein in TCRdb stems from a much larger clone and differs at residue 10 from this DNA's translation, likely a read error; here the protein is translated from the DNA. The V gene call is TRGV2, and the J gene call is absent. Germline V gene data show CDR1 as EGSNGY and CDR2 as YDSYNSKV. This CDR3 has 12 residues. The CDR3 coding sequence is TGTGCCACCTGGGACGGGGATAGTGCGCAACTCTTT. It codes for CATWDGDSAQLF.

Only a few counts were recorded for this clone. This DNA's translation and the protein TCRdb lists, from a much larger clone, do not match at residue 13, likely due to a read error; the protein shown is translated from the DNA. The gene calls are TRGV9 and TRGJP. The J gene was not available in TCRdb and was assigned here by matching the DNA to germline segments. The germline gives CDR1 GITISATS, CDR2 ISYDGTV (reference sequence). The CDR3 is 18 amino acids. The CDR3 coding sequence is TGTGCCTTGTGGGAGGTGGGTACGCAAGAGTTGGGCATAAAAATCAAGGTATTT. Translation gives CALWEVGTQELGIKIKVF.

A remark on this clone: A far larger clone differs by one base, so this is likely a read error. Other DNA variants within this sample encode the same CDR3. The V call is TRGV9, the J call TRGJ1 or TRGJ2. Matching the DNA to germline supplied the J gene, which TCRdb does not give. Trimming cost V 0 bases and J 10 bases; bases outside gene matches: 9. The CDR3 length is 13 residues. Looked up from germline, CDR1 is GITISATS and CDR2 is ISYDGTV (reference sequence). This CDR3 reads CALWEVRFHKKLF. In DNA form, the CDR3 reads TGTGCCTTGTGGGAGGTGCGGTTTCACAAGAAACTCTTT.

This clone was seen at least ten times. A read error likely explains why the TCRdb protein, taken from a much larger clone, differs from this DNA's translation at residue 9; the protein shown is translated from the DNA. The V and J genes are TRGV9 and TRGJP. As TCRdb names no J gene, one was assigned here on the basis of a DNA match to germline. Germline V gene data show CDR1 as GITISATS and CDR2 as ISYDGTV (reference sequence). This CDR3 has 16 residues. The CDR3 sequence: CALWEPAESGKKIKVF. DNA of the CDR3: TGTGCCTTGTGGGAGCCAGCCGAGTCGGGCAAAAAAATCAAGGTATTT.

This clone appeared many times. A far larger clone is just one base off, so this is likely a read error. The CDR3 region has the DNA TGTGCCACCTTCCTTTATTATAAGAAACTCTTT. Translation: CATFLYYKKLF. This rearrangement joins TRGV2 to TRGJ1 or TRGJ2. Germline CDR1 EGSNGY, CDR2 YDSYNSKV. J gave up 3 bases and V 8 bases, and 4 bases lay outside the gene matches. The CDR3 sequence is 11 residues long.

This clone has a count of ten or more. The same CDR3 arises from other DNA sequences in this sample as well. V usage is TRGV4 and J usage is TRGJP1. With V trimmed by 5 bases and J by 5 bases, 2 bases remained unmatched. The CDR3 is made up of 12 amino acids. Looked up from germline, CDR1 is EGSTGY and CDR2 is YDSYTSSV. The CDR3 region is CATWGTGWFKIF. In DNA form, the CDR3 reads TGTGCCACCTGGGGAACTGGTTGGTTCAAGATATTT.

In this sample, this clone turned up many times. The protein recorded in TCRdb matches a much larger clone and deviates from this DNA's translation at residue 3, suggesting a read error; the protein here is obtained by translating the DNA. This chain joins TRGV9 and TRGJ1 or TRGJ2. Germline matching of the DNA provided the J gene here, since TCRdb leaves it blank. The CDR3 loop spans 14 amino acids. Germline lookup yields CDR1 GITISATS and CDR2 ISYDGTV (reference sequence). CDR3 region: CASWEVGNYYKKLF. The CDR3 coding sequence is TGTGCCTCGTGGGAGGTGGGGAATTATTATAAGAAACTCTTT.

Details on this clone: The protein held in TCRdb is that of a much larger clone and does not match this DNA's translation at residue 6, likely because of a read error; the protein shown is translated from the DNA. The chain uses TRGV2 and TRGJ1 or TRGJ2. The J gene is absent in TCRdb and was assigned here via DNA matching to germline. Germline values: CDR1 EGSNGY, CDR2 YDSYNSKV. The V gene end was trimmed by 3 bases and the J gene end by 3 bases; junction bases not matched to a gene: 5. This CDR3 spans 13 amino acids. CDR3: CATWDQLYYKKLF. Here the CDR3 DNA reads TGTGCCACCTGGGACCAACTTTATTATAAGAAACTCTTT.

This clone was counted ten times or more. CDR3 coding DNA: TGTGCCACCGAGAATTTTTATTATAAGAAACTCTTT. Translating gives CATENFYYKKLF. The chain is built from TRGV4 and TRGJ1 or TRGJ2. J gave up 3 bases and V 9 bases, and 8 bases lay outside the gene matches. CDR3 length: 12 residues. Germline V gives CDR1 EGSTGY, CDR2 YDSYTSSV.

Ten or more counts support this clone. TCRdb has a much larger clone's protein, which differs at residue 14 from the translation of this DNA, likely because of a read error; what is shown is the protein translated from the DNA. The V gene corresponds to TRGV9; no J gene was called. The CDR3 is 16 residues long. Looked up from germline, CDR1 is GITISATS and CDR2 is ISYDGTV (reference sequence). CDR3 residues: CALWEAKELGKKIRVF. CDR3 in DNA: TGTGCCTTGTGGGAGGCTAAGGAGTTGGGCAAAAAAATCAGGGTATTT.

This clone turned up a few times. A far larger clone is one base from this, pointing to a likely read error. Other DNA sequences of this sample code for an identical CDR3. The J gene went uncalled, whereas the V gene is TRGV3. CDR1 and CDR2 from the germline V gene are VTNTFY and YDVSTARD (reference sequence). The CDR3 sequence is 13 residues long. The CDR3 loop is CATWDSGDWIKTF. CDR3 nucleotide sequence: TGTGCCACCTGGGACTCGGGTGATTGGATCAAAACGTTT.

About this clone: The translation of this DNA and the TCRdb protein of a much larger clone differ at residue 9, probably owing to a read error; the protein shown here is translated from the DNA. The chain couples TRGV2 to TRGJ1 or TRGJ2. Because TCRdb records no J gene, it was assigned here through a match of the DNA to germline. This CDR3 comprises 12 residues. Germline lookup yields CDR1 EGSNGY and CDR2 YDSYNSKV. The CDR3 is CATWDSWYTKLF. The CDR3 nucleotides are TGTGCCACCTGGGACTCGTGGTATACGAAACTCTTT.